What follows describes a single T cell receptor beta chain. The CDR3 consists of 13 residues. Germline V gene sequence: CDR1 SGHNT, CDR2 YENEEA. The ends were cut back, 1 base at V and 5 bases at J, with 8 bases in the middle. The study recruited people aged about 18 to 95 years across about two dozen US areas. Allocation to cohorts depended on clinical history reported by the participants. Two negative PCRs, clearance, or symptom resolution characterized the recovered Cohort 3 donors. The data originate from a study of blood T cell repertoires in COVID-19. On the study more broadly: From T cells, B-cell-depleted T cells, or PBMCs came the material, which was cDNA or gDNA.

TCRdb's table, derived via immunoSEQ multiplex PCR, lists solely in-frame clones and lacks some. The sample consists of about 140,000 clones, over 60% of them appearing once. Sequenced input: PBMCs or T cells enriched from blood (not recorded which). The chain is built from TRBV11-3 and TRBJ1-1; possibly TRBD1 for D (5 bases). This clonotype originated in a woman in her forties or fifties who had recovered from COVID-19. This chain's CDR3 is CASSLGTRTEAFF. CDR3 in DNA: TGTGCCAGCAGCTTAGGGACAAGGACTGAAGCTTTCTTT. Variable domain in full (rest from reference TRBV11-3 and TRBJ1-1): EAGVVQSPRYKIIEKKQPVAFWCNPISGHNTLYWYLQNLGQGPELLIRYENEEAVDDSQLPKDRFSAERLKGVDSTLKIQPAELGDSAVYLCASSLGTRTEAFFGQGTRLTVV.